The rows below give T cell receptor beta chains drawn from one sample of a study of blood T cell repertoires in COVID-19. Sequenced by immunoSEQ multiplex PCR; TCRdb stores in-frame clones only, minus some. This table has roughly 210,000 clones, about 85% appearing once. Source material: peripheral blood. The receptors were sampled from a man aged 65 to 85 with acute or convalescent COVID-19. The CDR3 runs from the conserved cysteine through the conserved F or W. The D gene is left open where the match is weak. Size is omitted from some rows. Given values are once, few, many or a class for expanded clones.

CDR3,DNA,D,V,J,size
CASSQTGSETQYF,TGCGCCAGCAGCCAAACAGGGTCAGAGACCCAGTACTTC,.,TRBV5-1,TRBJ2-5,once
CASSKAGGQSNYGYTF,TGTGCCAGCAGTAAGGCCGGGGGACAGAGTAACTATGGCTACACCTTC,TRBD1,TRBV27,TRBJ1-2,.
CASSLAGLSNQPQHF,TGCGCCAGCAGCTTGGCAGGGTTGAGCAATCAGCCCCAGCATTTT,.,TRBV5-1,TRBJ1-5,once
CASSGGQGGYNEQFF,TGTGCCAGCAGCGGCGGACAGGGTGGCTACAATGAGCAGTTCTTC,TRBD1,TRBV11-3,TRBJ2-1,.
CASSAQQGATEAFF,TGTGCCAGCAGCGCACAACAGGGCGCCACTGAAGCTTTCTTT,.,TRBV9,TRBJ1-1,.
CASSLQGGQPQHF,TGTGCCAGCAGTTTACAGGGCGGTCAGCCCCAGCATTTT,.,TRBV12-3/TRBV12-4,TRBJ1-5,once
CASSFYGDRPSGANVLTF,TGTGCCAGCAGCTTTTACGGGGACAGGCCATCTGGGGCCAACGTCCTGACTTTC,TRBD1,TRBV5-6,TRBJ2-6,.
CASSPGTVNSPLHF,TGTGCCAGCAGCCCAGGGACAGTAAATTCACCCCTCCACTTT,TRBD1,TRBV5-4,TRBJ1-6,.
CSASPGFVHTF,TGCAGTGCTAGTCCCGGGTTTGTCCACACCTTC,.,TRBV20-1,TRBJ1-2,.
CASRGTGTDTQYF,TGTGCCAGCAGAGGGACAGGCACAGATACGCAGTATTTT,TRBD1,TRBV6-5,TRBJ2-3,once
CASGATRNSPLHF,TGTGCCAGTGGGGCCACGAGGAATTCACCCCTCCACTTT,.,TRBV19,TRBJ1-6,.
CASRPSVGGELFF,TGTGCCAGCAGGCCTAGTGTAGGCGGGGAGCTGTTTTTT,.,TRBV6-5,TRBJ2-2,.
CASSPGLAGTGEQFF,TGTGCCAGCAGTCCGGGACTAGCGGGAACAGGGGAGCAGTTCTTC,TRBD2,TRBV6-5,TRBJ2-1,.
CASRLAGGDTQYF,TGTGCCAGCAGACTAGCGGGGGGAGATACGCAGTATTTT,TRBD2,TRBV6-6,TRBJ2-3,.
CASSLYRADYGYTF,TGTGCCAGCAGTTTATACAGGGCCGATTATGGCTACACCTTC,.,TRBV28,TRBJ1-2,.
CASSRGTGRYEQYF,TGTGCCAGCAGCCGAGGGACAGGGAGATACGAGCAGTACTTC,TRBD1,TRBV11-1,TRBJ2-7,.
CASSSGTGGSGANVLTF,TGTGCCAGTAGTTCCGGGACAGGGGGCTCTGGGGCCAACGTCCTGACTTTC,TRBD1,TRBV19,TRBJ2-6,.
CASRNQGATGELFF,TGTGCCAGCAGGAACCAGGGGGCAACCGGGGAGCTGTTTTTT,TRBD1,TRBV7-9,TRBJ2-2,.
CASRSGRGPTQYF,TGTGCCAGCAGAAGCGGGAGGGGACCAACGCAGTATTTT,TRBD2,TRBV6-5,TRBJ2-3,.
CASSPQGAGTEAFF,TGTGCCAGCTCCCCACAGGGGGCCGGCACTGAAGCTTTCTTT,TRBD1,TRBV18,TRBJ1-1,.
CASSLGEGMRTGELFF,TGTGCCAGCAGCTTAGGTGAGGGTATGAGAACCGGGGAGCTGTTTTTT,.,TRBV7-2,TRBJ2-2,.
CASSSGQGYYNEQFF,TGTGCCAGCAGCTCCGGACAGGGATACTACAATGAGCAGTTCTTC,TRBD1,TRBV28,TRBJ2-1,.
CASSNVRETQYF,TGTGCCAGCAGCAATGTCAGAGAGACCCAGTACTTC,.,TRBV7-2,TRBJ2-5,.
CASSPLKHTEAFF,TGCGCCAGCAGCCCGTTAAAGCACACTGAAGCTTTCTTT,.,TRBV5-1,TRBJ1-1,.